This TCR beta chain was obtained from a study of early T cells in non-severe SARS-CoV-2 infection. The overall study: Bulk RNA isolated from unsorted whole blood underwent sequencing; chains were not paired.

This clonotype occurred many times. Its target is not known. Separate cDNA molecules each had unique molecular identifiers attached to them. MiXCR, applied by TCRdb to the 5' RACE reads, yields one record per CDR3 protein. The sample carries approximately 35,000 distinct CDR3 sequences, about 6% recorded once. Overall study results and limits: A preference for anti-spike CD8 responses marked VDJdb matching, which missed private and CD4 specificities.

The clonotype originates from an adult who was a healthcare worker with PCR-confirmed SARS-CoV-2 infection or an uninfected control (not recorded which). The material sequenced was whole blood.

The CDR3 sequence is CASRQAGYNEQFF. The DNA of the CDR3 is TGTGCCAGCAGGCAAGCCGGATACAATGAGCAGTTCTTC. The chain couples TRBV7-9 to TRBJ2-1; no clear D gene. The germline V and J ends were trimmed by 6 bases and 4 bases, with 10 bases remaining between them. There are 13 residues in the CDR3. CDR1 and CDR2 from the germline V gene are SEHNR and FQNEAQ (reference sequence).